The 27 T cell receptor beta chains listed next were all sequenced from one sample in a study of T-cell memory formation after mild COVID-19. TCRdb recomputed calls from the 5' RACE reads with MiXCR, one row per CDR3 protein. This sample has 360,000 or so distinct CDR3 sequences, with under 30% found just once. Sequencing input: PBMCs or a T cell subset sorted from them (not recorded which). The origin of the receptors is an adult woman who had mild COVID-19 (a few samples of this study predate the infection). Cell type and time point are not known.

The CDR3 DNA reads as TGTGCCAGCAGCCATCCTAGCGGGAGGACTTACAATGAGCAGTTCTTC. Translated, it gives CASSHPSGRTYNEQFF. The rearrangement joins TRBV13 to TRBJ2-1; 11 positions match TRBD2. The CDR3 runs to 16 residues. J gave up 4 bases and V 5 bases, and 7 bases lay outside the gene matches. Germline loops: CDR1 PRHDT, CDR2 FYEKMQ (reference sequence).

This clonotype has only a few counts. The chain recombines TRBV5-4 with TRBJ2-4; D is uncertain. Germline values: CDR1 SGHNT, CDR2 YYREEE (reference sequence). Trimming cost V 0 bases and J 0 bases, with 7 bases left between them. The CDR3 length is 15 residues. CDR3 residues: CASSLDSLAKNIQYF. The CDR3 DNA follows: TGTGCCAGCAGCTTGGACAGTCTAGCCAAAAACATTCAGTACTTC.

This chain links TRBV12-3 or TRBV12-4 with TRBJ1-1, with D perhaps TRBD1 (5 bases). The CDR3 sequence is 12 residues long. Trimming took off 5 bases at V and 6 bases at J, with 10 bases between the two ends. CDR3 sequence reads: CASSSGGPEAFF. The CDR3 DNA is TGTGCCAGCAGTAGTGGGGGACCTGAAGCTTTCTTT.

The V call is TRBV2, the J call TRBJ1-1, with a possible D match to TRBD1 (5 bases). The germline V gene has CDR1 SNHLY and CDR2 FYNNEI. CDR3 length: 14 residues. V lost 2 bases and J 3 bases, leaving 10 bases between the germline ends. The CDR3 bases are TGTGCCAGCAGTGAACAGTACAGGTACACTGAAGCTTTCTTT. This codes for CASSEQYRYTEAFF.

This rearrangement joins TRBV7-9 to TRBJ2-5; maybe TRBD2 (6 bases). CDR3 length: 16 residues. The V gene's germline CDR1 is SEHNR and CDR2 FQNEAQ (reference sequence). Trimming took off 5 bases at V and 1 base at J, with 17 bases between the two ends. The CDR3 coding sequence is TGTGCCAGCAGCCGGGAGCCGGGGATCTTCCAAGAGACCCAGTACTTC. It is translated as CASSREPGIFQETQYF.

This rearrangement joins TRBV10-3 to TRBJ1-1, with TRBD1 matching 10 bases. Trimming at V came to 11 bases and at J to 6 bases, leaving 12 bases not matched to a gene. This CDR3 has 14 amino acids. Germline CDR1 is ENHRY and CDR2 is SYGVKD. CDR3 amino acids: CAAQTGGAGAEAFF. The CDR3 DNA reads as TGTGCCGCCCAGACAGGGGGCGCGGGCGCTGAAGCTTTCTTT.

This clonotype was found many times. The chain employs TRBV7-8 and TRBJ2-3; D remains ambiguous. The CDR3 has 14 residues. Germline V gene sequence: CDR1 SGHVS, CDR2 FQNEAQ. V lost 1 base, J lost 3 bases, and 8 bases lay in between. The CDR3 DNA reads TGTGCCAGCAGCTTAGTGCCTGCGACAGATACGCAGTATTTT. Amino acids: CASSLVPATDTQYF.

CDR3 bases: TGTGCCAGCAGTTTGGGGCGGACCTTCTATGGCTACACCTTC. This sequence encodes CASSLGRTFYGYTF. This chain uses TRBV27 with TRBJ1-2, with D perhaps TRBD1 (5 bases). Trimming removed 3 bases from V and 4 bases from J, with 12 bases in between. This CDR3 spans 14 amino acids. The germline V gene encodes CDR1 MNHEY and CDR2 SMNVEV (reference sequence).

This chain links TRBV12-3 or TRBV12-4 with TRBJ1-1, with a tentative D call TRBD1 (5 bases). Trimming pared 5 bases from V and 3 bases from J, leaving 25 bases between. The CDR3 contains 18 residues. The CDR3 DNA reads as TGTGCCAGCAGTCCCCCGAGGACTCCCGGAGGGACTGACACTGAAGCTTTCTTT. Translation gives CASSPPRTPGGTDTEAFF.

Note on this clonotype: An end of the junction differs from the germline gene, which may be a read error. This chain connects TRBV2 to TRBJ2-5; D not certain. The CDR3 totals 12 residues. CDR1 and CDR2 (germline): SNHLY, FYNNEI. The CDR3 coding sequence is TGTGCCAGCAGTGACCACCAAGGGACCCAGTACTTC. This codes for CASSDHQGTQYF.

The gene calls are TRBV7-9 and TRBJ1-5, with 7 positions matching TRBD1. The CDR3 totals 14 residues. The germline CDR1 and CDR2 sequences are SEHNR and FQNEAQ (reference sequence). The V and J ends lost 5 bases and 3 bases, in that order; junction bases with no gene match: 4. The CDR3 sequence is CASSNGQDNQPQHF. The CDR3 DNA reads TGTGCCAGCAGCAATGGACAGGACAATCAGCCCCAGCATTTT.

This clonotype was observed a handful of times. This chain links TRBV3-1 with TRBJ2-2; a possible D gene is TRBD2 (6 bases). This CDR3 has 15 residues. Germline CDR1 LGHDT, CDR2 YNNKEL (reference sequence). The V end was cut by 3 bases, the J end by 3 bases, with 11 bases between. The CDR3 is CASSQGGFDTGELFF. CDR3 in DNA: TGTGCCAGCAGCCAGGGGGGTTTCGACACCGGGGAGCTGTTTTTT. Based on the CDR3 plus reference TRBV3-1 and TRBJ2-2, the full variable domain is DTAVSQTPKYLVTQMGNDKSIKCEQNLGHDTMYWYKQDSKKFLKIMFSYNNKELIINETVPNRFSPKSPDKAHLNLHINSLELGDSAVYFCASSQGGFDTGELFFGEGSRLTVL.

This clonotype was observed many times. The chain employs TRBV19 and TRBJ2-2, with D possibly being TRBD1 (6 bases). The CDR3 loop spans 14 amino acids. V lost 8 bases and J lost 4, with 14 bases in between. CDR1 and CDR2 from the germline V gene are LNHDA and SQIVND (reference sequence). The DNA for the CDR3 is TGTGCCAGTTACGGACAGAGCGGCACCGGGGAGCTGTTTTTT. The encoded protein is CASYGQSGTGELFF. The full variable domain, in which reference TRBV19 and TRBJ2-2 provide the parts outside the CDR3, is DGGITQSPKYLFRKEGQNVTLSCEQNLNHDAMYWYRQDPGQGLRLIYYSQIVNDFQKGDIAEGYSVSREKKESFPLTVTSAQKNPTAFYLCASYGQSGTGELFFGEGSRLTVL.

The sample holds a few counts of this clonotype. This chain links TRBV7-9 with TRBJ1-5; no clear D. The V gene lost 0 bases and the J gene lost 6 bases, with 6 bases spanning the gap. The germline CDR1 and CDR2 sequences are SEHNR and FQNEAQ (reference sequence). This CDR3 is 13 amino acids long. The CDR3 spells CASSLAGLQPQHF. In nucleotides, the CDR3 is TGTGCCAGCAGCTTAGCAGGGCTTCAGCCCCAGCATTTT.

The gene calls are TRBV6-5 and TRBJ2-6; 7 positions agree with TRBD1. This CDR3 is 15 amino acids long. The V and J ends lost 6 bases and 4 bases, in that order; junction bases with no gene match: 6. Germline loops: CDR1 MNHEY, CDR2 SVGAGI. The CDR3: CASRSTGSGANVLTF. The CDR3 DNA reads as TGTGCCAGCAGGTCGACAGGGTCCGGGGCCAACGTCCTGACTTTC.

This clonotype was seen many times. The V and J genes are TRBV12-3 or TRBV12-4 and TRBJ1-1; D unresolved. With 4 bases removed from V and 1 base from J, the gap between germline ends came to 13 bases. CDR3 size: 15 residues. In nucleotides, the CDR3 is TGTGCCAGCAGTTCGGCCTGGACGGGGAACACTGAAGCTTTCTTT. It encodes CASSSAWTGNTEAFF.

This clonotype has ten or more counts. The chain uses TRBV29-1 and TRBJ2-5; perhaps D is TRBD1 or TRBD2 (7 bases each). CDR1 is SQVTM, CDR2 ANQGSEA, per germline. This CDR3 is built from 14 residues. Trimming stripped 5 bases from V and 0 bases from J, with 13 bases between. The CDR3: CSVYRGGDQETQYF. The CDR3 region has the DNA TGCAGCGTTTACAGGGGAGGGGACCAAGAGACCCAGTACTTC.

This clonotype was seen only a few times. The V gene is TRBV6-2 or TRBV6-3, the J gene TRBJ1-6, with a weak D call TRBD1 (6 bases). With 5 bases removed from V and 7 bases from J, the gap between germline ends came to 12 bases. The CDR3 contains 14 residues. Germline V gives CDR1 MNHEY, CDR2 SVGEGT. The CDR3 reads CASSLTGYNSPLHF. DNA of the CDR3: TGTGCCAGCAGTCTTACAGGGTACAATTCACCCCTCCACTTT.

J is TRBJ2-7 and V is TRBV4-3; no reliable D call. Germline V gives CDR1 LGHNA, CDR2 YSLEER. V dropped 4 bases and J dropped 3 bases, with 10 bases sitting between them. CDR3 length: 13 residues. CDR3 protein: CASSRDTRYEQYF. In nucleotides, the CDR3 is TGCGCCAGCAGCCGAGACACCCGCTACGAGCAGTACTTC.

The chain employs TRBV7-3 and TRBJ2-2, with D uncertain. The CDR3 contains 13 residues. Per the germline V gene, CDR1 is SGHTA and CDR2 is FQGTGA. Trimming took 5 bases from V and 4 from J, leaving 8 bases between them. CDR3 loop: CASSTEITGELFF. DNA for the CDR3: TGTGCCAGCAGCACAGAAATCACCGGGGAGCTGTTTTTT. Full variable domain (remainder filled in from reference TRBV7-3 and TRBJ2-2): GAGVSQTPSNKVTEKGKYVELRCDPISGHTALYWYRQSLGQGPEFLIYFQGTGAADDSGLPNDRFFAVRPEGSVSTLKIQRTERGDSAVYLCASSTEITGELFFGEGSRLTVL.

The gene calls are TRBV7-2 and TRBJ2-1; D call uncertain. Germline CDR1 reads SGHTA; CDR2 reads FQGNSA. V dropped 2 bases and J dropped 8 bases, with 4 bases sitting between them. The CDR3 totals 11 residues. CDR3 in DNA: TGTGCCAGCAGCTTATTCTATGAGCAGTTCTTC. Translation: CASSLFYEQFF.

The chain links TRBV7-2 to TRBJ1-5; D is possibly TRBD1 (6 bases). The CDR3 consists of 23 residues. V gave up 2 bases and J gave up 1 base, with 33 bases separating them. CDR1 and CDR2 from the germline V gene are SGHTA and FQGNSA. As DNA, the CDR3 is TGTGCCAGCAGCTTATTAAACCCCAATTTTTGGGGACAATCAATATCGAGCAATCAGCCCCAGCATTTT. Translation gives CASSLLNPNFWGQSISSNQPQHF.

The genes are TRBV6-6 and TRBJ1-1; D call uncertain. Germline V gene sequence: CDR1 MNHNY, CDR2 SVGAGI (reference sequence). The V end lost 6 bases, the J end lost 8 bases, and 10 bases lay between the germline ends. This CDR3 has 11 amino acids. Here the CDR3 DNA reads TGTGCCAGCAGACCAGTGCCCGAAGCTTTCTTT. Protein product: CASRPVPEAFF.

The CDR3 sequence is CASSPEGQKTSYEQYF. The DNA of the CDR3 is TGTGCCAGCAGCCCAGAGGGACAGAAAACCTCCTACGAGCAGTACTTC. The rearrangement links TRBV7-9 to TRBJ2-7; TRBD1 matches at 7 bases. Germline-derived CDR1 and CDR2 are SEHNR and FQNEAQ (reference sequence). The length of the CDR3 is 16 residues. V shed 5 bases and J 0 bases; nucleotides not matched to a gene: 10.

In its sample, this clonotype was seen a few times. The V and J genes are TRBV5-1 and TRBJ2-1; TRBD2 agrees at 12 bases. The CDR3 totals 19 residues. Germline CDR1 is SGHRS and CDR2 is YFSETQ. The junction had 13 bases not matched to a gene; V was cut back by 0 bases and J by 6 bases. The CDR3 is CASSLAPFGLAGGFNEQFF. The CDR3 nucleotides read TGCGCCAGCAGCTTGGCCCCCTTCGGTCTAGCGGGGGGGTTCAATGAGCAGTTCTTC.

This chain uses TRBV6-4 with TRBJ2-1; D is uncertain. Germline V CDR1 and CDR2: MRHNA, SNTAGT. With 1 base removed from V and 4 bases from J, the gap between germline ends came to 8 bases. CDR3 length: 14 residues. CDR3 sequence: CASSDWPAYNEQFF. CDR3 sequence (DNA): TGTGCCAGCAGTGACTGGCCCGCTTACAATGAGCAGTTCTTC.

The V gene is TRBV12-3 or TRBV12-4, the J gene TRBJ2-7; TRBD2 aligns across 10 bases. The length of the CDR3 is 17 residues. V lost 6 bases and J lost 2; bases outside the gene matches: 13. CDR3 coding DNA: TGTGCCAGCAGCCGCCACATCATAGCGGGGGGTACCTACGAGCAGTACTTC. This gives the protein CASSRHIIAGGTYEQYF.